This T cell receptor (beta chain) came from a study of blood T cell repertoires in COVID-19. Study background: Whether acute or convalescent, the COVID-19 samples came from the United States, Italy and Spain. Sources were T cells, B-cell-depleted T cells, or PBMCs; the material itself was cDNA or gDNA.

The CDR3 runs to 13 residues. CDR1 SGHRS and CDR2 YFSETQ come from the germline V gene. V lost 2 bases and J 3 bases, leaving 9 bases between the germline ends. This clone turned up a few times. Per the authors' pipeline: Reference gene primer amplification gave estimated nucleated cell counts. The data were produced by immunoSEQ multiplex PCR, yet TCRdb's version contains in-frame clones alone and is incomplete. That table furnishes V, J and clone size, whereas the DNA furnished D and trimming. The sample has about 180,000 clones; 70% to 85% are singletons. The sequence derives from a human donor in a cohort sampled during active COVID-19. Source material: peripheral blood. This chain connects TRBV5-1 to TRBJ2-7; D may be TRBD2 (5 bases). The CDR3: CASSFYTSYEQYF. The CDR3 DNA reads TGCGCCAGCAGCTTTTACACTAGCTACGAGCAGTACTTC.